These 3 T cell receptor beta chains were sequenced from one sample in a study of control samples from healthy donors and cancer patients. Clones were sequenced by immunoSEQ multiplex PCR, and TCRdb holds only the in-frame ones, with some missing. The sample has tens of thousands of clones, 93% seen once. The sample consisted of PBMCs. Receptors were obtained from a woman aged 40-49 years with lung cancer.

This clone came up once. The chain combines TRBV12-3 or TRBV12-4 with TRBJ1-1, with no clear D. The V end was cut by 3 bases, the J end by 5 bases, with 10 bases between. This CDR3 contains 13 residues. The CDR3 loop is CASSLALETEAFF. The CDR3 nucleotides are TGTGCCAGCAGTTTGGCACTCGAGACTGAAGCTTTCTTT.

CDR3 DNA: TGTGCCAGCAGCGTAGGTCGGACAGGGAACACAGATACGCAGTATTTT. It translates to CASSVGRTGNTDTQYF. The rearrangement joins TRBV9 to TRBJ2-3, with TRBD1 matching 8 bases. The trim removed 0 bases at V and 2 bases at J, leaving 5 bases unmatched. This CDR3 comprises 16 residues. Germline V gene lookup returns CDR1 SGDLS and CDR2 YYNGEE. Supplemented by reference TRBV9 and TRBJ2-3, the full variable domain reads DSGVTQTPKHLITATGQRVTLRCSPRSGDLSVYWYQQSLDQGLQFLIQYYNGEERAKGNILERFSAQQFPDLHSELNLSSLELGDSALYFCASSVGRTGNTDTQYFGPGTRLTVL.

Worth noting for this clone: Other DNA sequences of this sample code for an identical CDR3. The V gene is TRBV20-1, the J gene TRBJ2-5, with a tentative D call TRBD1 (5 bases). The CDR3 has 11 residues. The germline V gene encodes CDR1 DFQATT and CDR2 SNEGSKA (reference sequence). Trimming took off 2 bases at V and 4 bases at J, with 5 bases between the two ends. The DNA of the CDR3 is TGCAGTGCTAGACAGGGAGAGACCCAGTACTTC. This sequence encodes CSARQGETQYF.